One and the same sample provided the 30 T cell receptor beta chains below, sequenced in a study of blood T cell repertoires in COVID-19. Data came from immunoSEQ multiplex PCR; TCRdb stores just in-frame clones and leaves some out. The repertoire holds tens of thousands of clones, with about 90% as singletons. The sequenced sample was peripheral blood. The receptor source for this set is a man aged 55 to 70 with acute or convalescent COVID-19.

The chain is built from TRBV18 and TRBJ2-3, with D possibly TRBD1 on 6 matching bases. Trimming removed 3 bases from V and 4 bases from J, with 20 bases in between. This CDR3 region has 17 residues. Germline-derived CDR1 and CDR2 are KGHSH and LQKENI. The CDR3 DNA sequence: TGTGCCAGCTCACCGCAAACAGGGTCCAGGCAAGCAGATACGCAGTATTTT. Encoded protein: CASSPQTGSRQADTQYF. The full variable domain, in which reference TRBV18 and TRBJ2-3 provide the parts outside the CDR3, is NAGVMQNPRHLVRRRGQEARLRCSPMKGHSHVYWYRQLPEEGLKFMVYLQKENIIDESGMPKERFSAEFPKEGPSILRIQQVVRGDSAAYFCASSPQTGSRQADTQYFGPGTRLTVL.

This chain connects TRBV6-2 or TRBV6-3 to TRBJ2-2, with D perhaps matching TRBD1 (5 bases). The germline V gene encodes CDR1 MNHEY and CDR2 SVGEGT. V gave up 2 bases and J gave up 2 bases, with 9 bases separating them. The CDR3 sequence is 15 residues long. The CDR3 DNA sequence: TGTGCCAGCAGTTACCAGGGCCCAAACACCGGGGAGCTGTTTTTT. This codes for CASSYQGPNTGELFF.

This chain uses TRBV7-7 with TRBJ2-3; a weak D match, TRBD2 (6 bases). The V gene's germline CDR1 is SSHAT and CDR2 FNYEAQ (reference sequence). The V and J ends lost 5 bases and 2 bases respectively, with 11 bases between them. CDR3 length: 14 amino acids. CDR3 region: CASSRGTFTDTQYF. The CDR3 coding sequence is TGTGCCAGCAGCCGGGGGACCTTCACAGATACGCAGTATTTT.

The chain carries TRBV5-6 and TRBJ2-2, with a weak D call TRBD1 (6 bases). CDR3 size: 16 residues. CDR1 is SGHDT and CDR2 is YYEEEE in the germline V gene. Between the trimmed V and J ends, which lost 1 base and 1 base, there was a span of 11 bases. The CDR3, as DNA: TGTGCCAGCAGCTTGTTAGGGGGACAGAACACCGGGGAGCTGTTTTTT. Translating it yields CASSLLGGQNTGELFF. Supplemented by reference TRBV5-6 and TRBJ2-2, the full variable domain reads DAGVTQSPTHLIKTRGQQVTLRCSPKSGHDTVSWYQQALGQGPQFIFQYYEEEERQRGNFPDRFSGHQFPNYSSELNVNALLLGDSALYLCASSLLGGQNTGELFFGEGSRLTVL.

This sequence joins TRBV7-9 and TRBJ2-1, with D maybe TRBD1 (5 bases). The V end lost 0 bases, the J end lost 8 bases, and 14 bases lay between the germline ends. This CDR3 comprises 15 residues. The V gene's germline CDR1 is SEHNR and CDR2 FQNEAQ (reference sequence). The CDR3 region has the DNA TGTGCCAGCAGCTTAGCGCAAGTGGGGCCGGATGAGCAGTTCTTC. It specifies CASSLAQVGPDEQFF. The variable domain in full, completed from reference TRBV7-9 and TRBJ2-1, reads DTGVSQNPRHKITKRGQNVTFRCDPISEHNRLYWYRQTLGQGPEFLTYFQNEAQLEKSRLLSDRFSAERPKGSFSTLEIQRTEQGDSAMYLCASSLAQVGPDEQFFGPGTRLTVL.

This clone was detected a few times. The V gene is TRBV3-1 (or the pseudogene TRBV3-2), the J gene TRBJ1-2; 8 bases match TRBD1. The CDR3 extends over 15 amino acids. J was trimmed by 6 bases and V by 1 base; bases with no gene match: 7. Germline V gene data show CDR1 as LGHDT and CDR2 as YNNKEL (reference sequence). CDR3 sequence: CASSQGGTGGDGYTF. In nucleotides, the CDR3 is TGTGCCAGCAGCCAAGGGGGGACAGGTGGAGATGGCTACACCTTC.

The chain joins TRBV6-5 to TRBJ2-7; the D gene is possibly TRBD1 (6 bases). The CDR3 is 13 amino acids. Trimming left V 4 bases short and J 0 bases short, with 7 bases between. The germline gives CDR1 MNHEY, CDR2 SVGAGI. CDR3 DNA: TGTGCCAGCAGTTGGACAGACTCCTACGAGCAGTACTTC. Translated: CASSWTDSYEQYF.

The chain uses TRBV30 and TRBJ2-7; D remains ambiguous. The CDR3 spans 12 residues. The germline V gene encodes CDR1 GTSNPN and CDR2 SVGIG (reference sequence). The V end lost 4 bases, the J end lost 9 bases, and 16 bases lay between the germline ends. The CDR3 bases are TGTGCCTGGAATACCGACCGGGTTGGGCAGTACTTC. Encoded protein: CAWNTDRVGQYF.

This clone was seen a few times. The chain employs TRBV7-2 and TRBJ1-5, with 8 bases matching TRBD1. The length of the CDR3 is 16 residues. Losses at the gene ends were 5 bases for V and 4 bases for J; bases not matched to a gene: 10. Germline CDR1 is SGHTA and CDR2 is FQGNSA. The DNA for the CDR3 is TGTGCCAGCAGCATCATGCAGGGGGCCGGTAATCAGCCCCAGCATTTT. Protein: CASSIMQGAGNQPQHF.

V is TRBV19 and J is TRBJ2-7; 13 bases fit TRBD2. The germline CDR1 and CDR2 sequences are LNHDA and SQIVND (reference sequence). J gave up 3 bases and V 5 bases, and 13 bases lay outside the gene matches. The CDR3 spans 18 residues. The chain's CDR3 is CASSPRTGTSGANYEQYF. CDR3 sequence (DNA): TGTGCCAGTAGTCCACGGACAGGGACTAGCGGGGCGAACTACGAGCAGTACTTC.

V is TRBV6-5 and J is TRBJ1-1, with TRBD1 identical over 9 bases. The germline gives CDR1 MNHEY, CDR2 SVGAGI. V lost 4 bases and J lost 4; bases outside the gene matches: 7. This CDR3 region has 15 residues. CDR3 sequence reads: CASSLGTGLFTEAFF. The CDR3 nucleotides are TGTGCCAGCAGTTTGGGGACAGGGTTATTCACTGAAGCTTTCTTT.

The chain recombines TRBV13 with TRBJ2-1; 10 bases map to TRBD2. The germline gives CDR1 PRHDT, CDR2 FYEKMQ (reference sequence). The CDR3 extends over 15 amino acids. The V gene end was trimmed by 4 bases and the J gene end by 8 bases; junction bases not matched to a gene: 8. This chain's CDR3 is CASSSPSGGAHEQFF. CDR3 DNA sequence: TGTGCCAGCAGCTCTCCCAGCGGGGGGGCACATGAGCAGTTCTTC.

The V gene is TRBV4-3, the J gene TRBJ1-1; a possible D gene is TRBD1 (6 bases). This CDR3 comprises 16 residues. V shed 0 bases and J shed 10 bases, with 21 bases lying between them. Germline lookup yields CDR1 LGHNA and CDR2 YSLEER. Here the CDR3 reads CASSQDFPGAREGAFF. The DNA of the CDR3 is TGCGCCAGCAGCCAAGATTTCCCAGGGGCCAGAGAAGGAGCTTTCTTT.

The chain has TRBV6-5 and TRBJ1-4; 7 positions match TRBD1. The CDR3 has 13 amino acids. The V gene end was trimmed by 6 bases and the J gene end by 6 bases; junction bases not matched to a gene: 4. CDR1 is MNHEY, CDR2 SVGAGI, per germline. The CDR3 reads CASRGQADEKLFF. DNA for the CDR3: TGTGCCAGCAGAGGACAGGCGGATGAAAAACTGTTTTTT.

This chain connects TRBV6-5 to TRBJ1-5; D is undetermined. V lost 0 bases to trimming and J lost 5 bases, with 2 bases between them. The germline CDR1 and CDR2 sequences are MNHEY and SVGAGI. This CDR3 contains 12 residues. In DNA form, the CDR3 reads TGTGCCAGCAGTTACTCCGATCAGCCCCAGCATTTT. Translated: CASSYSDQPQHF.

The V call is TRBV2, the J call TRBJ2-2, with D uncertain. Trimming removed 3 bases at V and 0 bases at J, with 11 bases between. Per germline, CDR1 SNHLY and CDR2 FYNNEI. There are 16 residues in the CDR3. CDR3 in amino acids: CASSDDRGANTGELFF. CDR3 DNA: TGTGCCAGCAGTGATGACCGCGGTGCGAACACCGGGGAGCTGTTTTTT. The full variable domain, in which reference TRBV2 and TRBJ2-2 provide the parts outside the CDR3, is EPEVTQTPSHQVTQMGQEVILRCVPISNHLYFYWYRQILGQKVEFLVSFYNNEISEKSEIFDDQFSVERPDGSNFTLKIRSTKLEDSAMYFCASSDDRGANTGELFFGEGSRLTVL.

The chain has TRBV11-2 and TRBJ1-1, with D possibly being TRBD1 (5 bases). Germline V gene data show CDR1 as SGHAT and CDR2 as FQNNGV. This CDR3 is 15 amino acids long. V was clipped by 1 base and J by 4 bases, with 13 bases between them. For the CDR3, the DNA is TGTGCCAGCAGCTTAGGCGGGGGAGGGACCACTGAAGCTTTCTTT. As protein: CASSLGGGGTTEAFF.

The rearrangement links TRBV7-2 to TRBJ2-1; D possibly corresponds to TRBD2 (6 bases). V dropped 0 bases and J dropped 7 bases, with 16 bases sitting between them. Germline V gives CDR1 SGHTA, CDR2 FQGNSA. The CDR3 sequence is 16 residues long. The CDR3 region has the DNA TGTGCCAGCAGCTTAGCGGTGGGGGGTCCCAAAAATGAGCAGTTCTTC. Its translation: CASSLAVGGPKNEQFF.

The chain couples TRBV5-1 to TRBJ1-1; D perhaps matches TRBD1 (5 bases). Germline V lookup: CDR1 SGHRS, CDR2 YFSETQ. The CDR3 covers 14 residues. Trimming stripped 0 bases from V and 4 bases from J, with 10 bases between. The CDR3 sequence is CASSLEEGRTEAFF. The CDR3 coding sequence is TGCGCCAGCAGCTTGGAGGAGGGACGCACTGAAGCTTTCTTT.

This rearrangement joins TRBV7-3 to TRBJ1-1; D ambiguous. The germline gives CDR1 SGHTA, CDR2 FQGTGA. Deletions cut 5 bases from V and 4 bases from J, with 14 bases between. The CDR3 loop spans 14 amino acids. CDR3 amino acids: CASSPAGTSTEAFF. The DNA for the CDR3 is TGTGCCAGCAGCCCCGCGGGTACTAGCACTGAAGCTTTCTTT. The complete variable domain, with remaining parts taken from reference TRBV7-3 and TRBJ1-1, reads GAGVSQTPSNKVTEKGKYVELRCDPISGHTALYWYRQSLGQGPEFLIYFQGTGAADDSGLPNDRFFAVRPEGSVSTLKIQRTERGDSAVYLCASSPAGTSTEAFFGQGTRLTVV.

This clone was observed once. V and J are TRBV3-1 (or the pseudogene TRBV3-2) and TRBJ2-1; tentatively, D is TRBD1 (5 bases). From germline, CDR1 is LGHDT and CDR2 YNNKEL (reference sequence). This CDR3 has 15 amino acids. Trimming took 4 bases from V and 5 from J, leaving 15 bases between them. The CDR3 bases are TGTGCCAGCAGCCTCATAAGGGGTTGGAACAATGAGCAGTTCTTC. Translation: CASSLIRGWNNEQFF.

The V call is TRBV5-6, the J call TRBJ1-1; D is unresolved. Trimming took 4 bases from V and 5 from J, leaving 12 bases between them. CDR1 SGHDT and CDR2 YYEEEE come from the germline V gene. The CDR3 runs 13 residues. Here the CDR3 DNA reads TGTGCCAGCAGCCCCCAACTCGAGACTGAAGCTTTCTTT. Translated: CASSPQLETEAFF.

The V gene is TRBV11-2, the J gene TRBJ1-4, with 8 positions matching TRBD1. The CDR3 has 15 amino acids. Per the germline V gene, CDR1 is SGHAT and CDR2 is FQNNGV. V dropped 5 bases and J dropped 7; count of bases not matched to a gene: 9. As DNA, the CDR3 is TGTGCCAGCAGCAAAACAGGGGGGAGTTCTGAAAAACTGTTTTTT. Translation: CASSKTGGSSEKLFF.

The genes are TRBV4-3 and TRBJ1-6, with no clear D. Trimming stripped 3 bases from V and 11 bases from J, with 11 bases between. The CDR3 totals 13 residues. Germline assignment: CDR1 LGHNA and CDR2 YSLEER. CDR3 amino acids: CASSHPGSAPLHF. CDR3 in DNA: TGCGCCAGCAGCCACCCCGGGTCAGCACCCCTCCACTTT.

This clone was detected once. This chain uses TRBV12-3 or TRBV12-4 with TRBJ2-6; D is possibly TRBD1 (5 bases). The CDR3 sequence is 12 residues long. Trimming pared 3 bases from V and 11 bases from J, leaving 8 bases between. The CDR3 spells CASSLGHDVLTF. The CDR3 DNA follows: TGTGCCAGCAGTTTGGGGCATGACGTCCTGACTTTC.

V is TRBV5-1 and J is TRBJ2-1; TRBD1 matches 7 bases. The V and J ends lost 0 bases and 8 bases, in that order; junction bases with no gene match: 5. The length of the CDR3 is 14 residues. In germline, CDR1 is SGHRS, CDR2 YFSETQ. CDR3 coding DNA: TGCGCCAGCAGCTTGGGACAGGGTGATGATGAGCAGTTCTTC. As protein: CASSLGQGDDEQFF.

The chain uses TRBV5-1 and TRBJ1-3; D is ambiguous. Germline V lookup: CDR1 SGHRS, CDR2 YFSETQ. The CDR3 runs to 16 residues. V lost 1 base to trimming and J lost 0 bases, with 11 bases between them. The CDR3 loop is CASSLSGGFSGNTIYF. In DNA form, the CDR3 reads TGCGCCAGCAGCTTGAGTGGCGGGTTCTCTGGAAACACCATATATTTT.

The chain has TRBV10-2 and TRBJ1-2; 7 bases fit TRBD1. This CDR3 spans 18 amino acids. Germline assignment: CDR1 WSHSY and CDR2 SAAADI. V lost 6 bases and J lost 4; bases outside the gene matches: 20. CDR3 in DNA: TGCGCCAGCAGCCTTGCTCCGGGACAGACCTACACTCTCTATGGCTACACCTTC. Protein: CASSLAPGQTYTLYGYTF.

The CDR3 DNA reads TGTGCCAGCAGTGACCGACATGTTGGTGGCTACACCTTC. It translates to CASSDRHVGGYTF. J is TRBJ1-2 and V is TRBV25-1; D remains unclear. The CDR3 spans 13 residues. Trimming took off 3 bases at V and 7 bases at J, with 12 bases between the two ends. CDR1 is MGHDK and CDR2 is SYGVNS in the germline V gene.

The V gene is TRBV6-1, the J gene TRBJ2-1; TRBD2 might be the D (7 bases). Germline assignment: CDR1 MNHNS and CDR2 SASEGT. V was cut by 5 bases and J by 7 bases, with 18 bases left in between. The CDR3 has 15 residues. The CDR3 is CASSSVGGPKNEQFF. The CDR3 DNA reads TGTGCCAGCAGTTCCGTGGGGGGGCCAAAAAATGAGCAGTTCTTC.